Listed here are 22 T cell receptor beta chains from one sample, sequenced in a study of blood T cell repertoires in COVID-19 (dated by TCRdb to about 2020). The protocol used for the library was the immunoSEQ multiplex PCR assay. The table comes from immuneACCESS by way of TCRdb, which keeps in-frame sequences with V and J called. Part of the clones is missing from these tables; in studies checked, under half for an unresolved V gene and the rest for unknown reasons. The sample profile shows about 150,000 clones; 82% of them were found once. Around 15% of the sample is held by the ten biggest clonotypes. Input material: peripheral blood. Receptors originate from a human donor with acute or convalescent COVID-19. The donor label of this sample is uncertain.

This chain links TRBV18 with TRBJ2-2; 7 bases align to TRBD2. Germline V CDR1 and CDR2: KGHSH, LQKENI. The CDR3 is made up of 15 amino acids. With V trimmed by 6 bases and J by 2 bases, 6 bases remained unmatched. The CDR3 sequence is CASSQTSSNTGELFF. The CDR3 nucleotides are TGTGCCAGCTCTCAGACTAGCTCCAACACCGGGGAGCTGTTTTTT.

This sequence joins TRBV19 and TRBJ1-1, with 7 bases aligning to TRBD1. Germline V lookup: CDR1 LNHDA, CDR2 SQIVND (reference sequence). V was pared by 5 bases and J by 4 bases, with 4 bases of the junction left unmatched. The CDR3 is made up of 13 amino acids. CDR3 coding DNA: TGTGCCAGTAGTGCAAACAGGGGCACTGAAGCTTTCTTT. Translating gives CASSANRGTEAFF.

This clone was seen a few times. DNA for the CDR3: TGCGCCAGCACTCATGGGGGGAAGAGTGGGACTGAAGCTTTCTTT. Translation gives CASTHGGKSGTEAFF. This chain links TRBV5-1 with TRBJ1-1; D perhaps matches TRBD1 (5 bases). The V gene's germline CDR1 is SGHRS and CDR2 YFSETQ. This CDR3 region has 15 residues. V dropped 6 bases and J dropped 5 bases, with 20 bases sitting between them.

V usage is TRBV7-2 and J usage is TRBJ1-2, with a weak D call TRBD1 (5 bases). V was shortened by 2 bases and J by 4 bases, with 8 bases between the two germline ends. The germline CDR1 and CDR2 sequences are SGHTA and FQGNSA. There are 13 residues in the CDR3. The CDR3 DNA reads TGTGCCAGCAGCTTACAGGGTACCTATGGCTACACCTTC. Its translation: CASSLQGTYGYTF.

This chain joins TRBV19 and TRBJ1-1; D remains ambiguous. This CDR3 has 10 amino acids. Germline values: CDR1 LNHDA, CDR2 SQIVND (reference sequence). Between the trimmed V and J ends, which lost 8 bases and 5 bases, there was a span of 6 bases. The CDR3 spells CASGGTEAFF. Written as DNA, the CDR3 is TGTGCCAGTGGAGGGACTGAAGCTTTCTTT.

V is TRBV2 and J is TRBJ2-5; possibly TRBD2 for D (6 bases). This CDR3 region has 14 residues. From germline, CDR1 is SNHLY and CDR2 FYNNEI. Trimming took 6 bases from V and 2 from J, leaving 13 bases between them. The CDR3 sequence is CASRPRDFQETQYF. The CDR3 DNA follows: TGTGCCAGCAGGCCCCGGGACTTTCAAGAGACCCAGTACTTC.

This clone was detected a few times. The J gene is TRBJ2-1, the V gene TRBV9, with 7 bases lining up with TRBD1. This CDR3 spans 19 amino acids. CDR1 is SGDLS and CDR2 is YYNGEE in the germline V gene. V dropped 3 bases and J dropped 7; count of bases not matched to a gene: 22. CDR3 in amino acids: CASSEGHILVGGDGNEQFF. CDR3 in DNA: TGTGCCAGCAGCGAGGGGCATATCTTGGTAGGGGGCGATGGGAATGAGCAGTTCTTC.

J is TRBJ1-3 and V is TRBV3-1 (or the pseudogene TRBV3-2); D not resolved. The CDR3 covers 15 residues. The germline V gene encodes CDR1 LGHDT and CDR2 YNNKEL (reference sequence). The germline V and J ends were trimmed by 3 bases and 7 bases, with 16 bases remaining between them. CDR3 coding DNA: TGTGCCAGCAGCCAGGACTCGGGAGGTTGGAACACCATATATTTT. Its protein is CASSQDSGGWNTIYF.

The chain uses TRBV19 and TRBJ1-1; D not certain. Between the trimmed V and J ends, which lost 0 bases and 6 bases, there was a span of 8 bases. CDR3 length: 13 residues. Germline V gives CDR1 LNHDA, CDR2 SQIVND (reference sequence). The CDR3 here is CASSIEWRAEAFF. The CDR3 DNA is TGTGCCAGTAGTATAGAATGGAGGGCTGAAGCTTTCTTT.

The rearrangement links TRBV6-4 to TRBJ1-1, with TRBD1 as a possible D gene (6 bases). This CDR3 spans 14 amino acids. Germline CDR1 and CDR2: MRHNA and SNTAGT. V dropped 6 bases and J dropped 0 bases, with 11 bases sitting between them. In nucleotides, the CDR3 is TGTGCCAGCAGCACAGGGCCCGTGAACACTGAAGCTTTCTTT. This encodes CASSTGPVNTEAFF.

The chain has TRBV5-1 and TRBJ1-6; the match to TRBD1 covers 7 bases. Trimming took 4 bases from V and 8 from J; bases not matched to a gene: 9. Looked up from germline, CDR1 is SGHRS and CDR2 is YFSETQ. The CDR3 consists of 15 residues. The CDR3 sequence: CASSLWTGGDSPLHF. The DNA of the CDR3 is TGCGCCAGCAGCCTCTGGACAGGCGGGGATTCACCCCTCCACTTT.

J is TRBJ1-5 and V is TRBV19; possibly TRBD1 for D (6 bases). V was pared by 4 bases and J by 3 bases, with 13 bases between. From germline, CDR1 is LNHDA and CDR2 SQIVND (reference sequence). The CDR3 length is 15 residues. CDR3 protein: CASSTTGSTNQPQHF. The DNA for the CDR3 is TGTGCCAGTAGTACGACAGGTTCGACCAATCAGCCCCAGCATTTT. Full variable domain (rest looked up from reference TRBV19 and TRBJ1-5): DGGITQSPKYLFRKEGQNVTLSCEQNLNHDAMYWYRQDPGQGLRLIYYSQIVNDFQKGDIAEGYSVSREKKESFPLTVTSAQKNPTAFYLCASSTTGSTNQPQHFGDGTRLSIL.

The chain links TRBV7-8 to TRBJ2-5, with 9 bases identical to TRBD2. V shed 5 bases, J shed 5 bases, and the junction held 18 bases outside the gene matches. There are 18 residues in the CDR3. From germline, CDR1 is SGHVS and CDR2 FQNEAQ. Written as DNA, the CDR3 is TGTGCCAGCAGCCAGAGGGAGCGGGGGGCTGCGCGGAGTGAGACCCAGTACTTC. Residues: CASSQRERGAARSETQYF.

The chain carries TRBV9 and TRBJ1-4; possibly TRBD1 for D (6 bases). CDR1 is SGDLS, CDR2 YYNGEE, per germline. Trimming removed 3 bases at V and 4 bases at J, with 13 bases between. This CDR3 has 15 amino acids. CDR3 nucleotides: TGTGCCAGCAGCGAACGACAGGCCCATAATGAAAAACTGTTTTTT. This codes for CASSERQAHNEKLFF.

The chain uses TRBV5-1 and TRBJ2-5; D unclear. The CDR3 length is 13 residues. Trimming removed 0 bases from V and 2 bases from J, with 5 bases in between. The germline gives CDR1 SGHRS, CDR2 YFSETQ. The CDR3 region has the DNA TGCGCCAGCAGCTTGGTGCAGCAAGAGACCCAGTACTTC. It encodes CASSLVQQETQYF.

V gene TRBV5-1 combines with J gene TRBJ1-2, with 7 bases that match TRBD1. The CDR3 contains 14 residues. The V and J ends lost 1 base and 2 bases, in that order; junction bases with no gene match: 2. The V gene's germline CDR1 is SGHRS and CDR2 YFSETQ. The CDR3 DNA follows: TGCGCCAGCAGCTTGACGGACAGGAACTATGGCTACACCTTC. This sequence encodes CASSLTDRNYGYTF.

The chain uses TRBV5-1 and TRBJ2-1, with a weak D call TRBD2 (5 bases). Germline CDR1 reads SGHRS; CDR2 reads YFSETQ. V was pared by 0 bases and J by 6 bases, with 7 bases between. This CDR3 region has 13 residues. The CDR3 loop reads CASSLEAANEQFF. The DNA of the CDR3 is TGCGCCAGCAGCTTGGAAGCGGCCAATGAGCAGTTCTTC.

The chain joins TRBV7-2 to TRBJ2-4; 11 bases are shared with TRBD2. This CDR3 spans 15 amino acids. V shed 1 base and J 8 bases; nucleotides not matched to a gene: 4. The germline CDR1 and CDR2 sequences are SGHTA and FQGNSA. This CDR3 is CASSLDTSGGYIQYF. CDR3 DNA sequence: TGTGCCAGCAGCTTAGATACTAGCGGGGGTTACATTCAGTACTTC.

The chain carries TRBV4-1 and TRBJ2-1, with 9 bases identical to TRBD1. CDR3 length: 15 residues. With 4 bases clipped from V and 7 bases from J, the junction kept 8 bases outside the gene matches. Germline V gene lookup returns CDR1 MGHRA and CDR2 YSYEKL. DNA of the CDR3: TGCGCCAGCAGCCGCGACAGGGGGGTGTGGAATGAGCAGTTCTTC. It codes for CASSRDRGVWNEQFF.

V is TRBV6-5 and J is TRBJ1-5; TRBD1 agrees at 9 bases. CDR3 length equals 15 residues. Germline values: CDR1 MNHEY, CDR2 SVGAGI. Trimming took 6 bases from V and 7 from J; bases not matched to a gene: 10. CDR3 region: CASRTGTGWEQPQHF. CDR3 DNA: TGTGCCAGCAGAACCGGGACAGGGTGGGAACAGCCCCAGCATTTT.

V usage is TRBV7-2 and J usage is TRBJ1-1; unclear D gene. Germline CDR1 reads SGHTA; CDR2 reads FQGNSA. Between the trimmed V and J ends, which lost 4 bases and 5 bases, there was a span of 11 bases. The CDR3 runs to 13 residues. CDR3 DNA: TGTGCCAGCAGCTCAAGACCTAGTACTGAAGCTTTCTTT. Encoded protein: CASSSRPSTEAFF.

The rearrangement uses TRBV3-1 (or the pseudogene TRBV3-2) and TRBJ1-6; D call uncertain. CDR3 size: 16 residues. The V gene's germline CDR1 is LGHDT and CDR2 YNNKEL (reference sequence). Trimming shortened V by 4 bases and J by 7 bases, and 17 bases separated the two germline ends. Here the CDR3 DNA reads TGTGCCAGCAGCCCTGCCTTGGCCTTCGAAAATTCACCCCTCCACTTT. Translated: CASSPALAFENSPLHF.